This T cell receptor beta chain was sequenced for a study of Tregs in tolerant kidney transplant recipients. The nonmyeloablative bone marrow transplants came from related graft donors, with transient mixed chimerism. The germline V gene encodes CDR1 MGHRA and CDR2 YSYEKL. The CDR3 covers 17 residues. TCRdb's copy holds only in-frame clones and misses some; the assay was immunoSEQ multiplex PCR. Of about 64,000 clones listed, more than 75% are singletons. The starting material was CD4+ T cells from blood (PBMCs), obtained 6 months after the transplant. The sequence came from a human patient who received a combined kidney and bone marrow transplant. Some of these T cells may belong to the graft donor. The chain uses TRBV4-1 and TRBJ2-5; D is possibly TRBD1 (6 bases). The closer fit of TRBJ2-7 to the DNA end suggests the J call may be wrong. CDR3 coding DNA: TGCGCCAGCAGCCAAGAGGAACGGCAGGGGACCCCCTACGAGCAGTACTTC. This translates into CASSQEERQGTPYEQYF.